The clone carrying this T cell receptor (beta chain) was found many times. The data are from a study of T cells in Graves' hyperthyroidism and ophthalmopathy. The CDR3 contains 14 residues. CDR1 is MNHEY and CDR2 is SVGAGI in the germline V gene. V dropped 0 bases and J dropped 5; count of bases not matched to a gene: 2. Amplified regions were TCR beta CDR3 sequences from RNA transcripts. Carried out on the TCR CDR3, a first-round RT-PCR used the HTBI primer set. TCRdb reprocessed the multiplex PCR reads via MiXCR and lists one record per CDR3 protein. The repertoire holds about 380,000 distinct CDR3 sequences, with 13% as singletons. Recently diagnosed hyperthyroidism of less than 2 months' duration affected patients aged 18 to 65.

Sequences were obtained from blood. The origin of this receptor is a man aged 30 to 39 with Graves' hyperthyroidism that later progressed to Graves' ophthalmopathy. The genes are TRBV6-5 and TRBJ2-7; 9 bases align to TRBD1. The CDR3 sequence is CASSYSGTGNEQYF. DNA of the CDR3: TGTGCCAGCAGTTACTCGGGGACAGGGAACGAGCAGTACTTC.